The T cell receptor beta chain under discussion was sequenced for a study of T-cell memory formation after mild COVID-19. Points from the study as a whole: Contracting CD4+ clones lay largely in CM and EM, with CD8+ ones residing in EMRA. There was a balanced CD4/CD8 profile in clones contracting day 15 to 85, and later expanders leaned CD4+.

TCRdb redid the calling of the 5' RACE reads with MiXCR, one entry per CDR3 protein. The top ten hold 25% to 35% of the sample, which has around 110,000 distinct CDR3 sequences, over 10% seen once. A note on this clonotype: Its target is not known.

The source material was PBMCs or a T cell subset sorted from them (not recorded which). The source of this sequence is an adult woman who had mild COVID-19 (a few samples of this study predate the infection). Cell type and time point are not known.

CDR3 in DNA: TGTGCCAGCAGCGTAGGAGGAGCGGGAGGGTGGGTTGAGCAGTTCTTC. It codes for CASSVGGAGGWVEQFF. V usage is TRBV9 and J usage is TRBJ2-1; 10 bases agree with TRBD2. The CDR3 consists of 16 residues. Trimming took 0 bases from V and 9 from J; bases not matched to a gene: 9. CDR1 SGDLS and CDR2 YYNGEE come from the germline V gene. The variable domain in full, completed from reference TRBV9 and TRBJ2-1, reads DSGVTQTPKHLITATGQRVTLRCSPRSGDLSVYWYQQSLDQGLQFLIQYYNGEERAKGNILERFSAQQFPDLHSELNLSSLELGDSALYFCASSVGGAGGWVEQFFGPGTRLTVL.